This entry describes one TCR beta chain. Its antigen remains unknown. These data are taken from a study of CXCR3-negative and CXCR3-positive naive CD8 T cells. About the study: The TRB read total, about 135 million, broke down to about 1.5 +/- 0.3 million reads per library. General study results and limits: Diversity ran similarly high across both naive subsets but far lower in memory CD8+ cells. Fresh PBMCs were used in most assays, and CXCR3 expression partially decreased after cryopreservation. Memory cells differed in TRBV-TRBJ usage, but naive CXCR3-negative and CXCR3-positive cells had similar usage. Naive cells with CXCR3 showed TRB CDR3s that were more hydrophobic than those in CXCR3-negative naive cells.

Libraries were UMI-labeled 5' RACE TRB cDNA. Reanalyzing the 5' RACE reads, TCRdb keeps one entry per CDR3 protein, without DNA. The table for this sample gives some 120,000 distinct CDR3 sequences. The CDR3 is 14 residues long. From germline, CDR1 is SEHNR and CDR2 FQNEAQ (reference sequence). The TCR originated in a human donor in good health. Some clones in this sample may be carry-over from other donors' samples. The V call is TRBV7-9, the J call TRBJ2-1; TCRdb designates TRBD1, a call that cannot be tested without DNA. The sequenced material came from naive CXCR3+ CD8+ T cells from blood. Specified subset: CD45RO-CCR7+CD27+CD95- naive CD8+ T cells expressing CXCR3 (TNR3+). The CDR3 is CASSLGPGGNEQFF.